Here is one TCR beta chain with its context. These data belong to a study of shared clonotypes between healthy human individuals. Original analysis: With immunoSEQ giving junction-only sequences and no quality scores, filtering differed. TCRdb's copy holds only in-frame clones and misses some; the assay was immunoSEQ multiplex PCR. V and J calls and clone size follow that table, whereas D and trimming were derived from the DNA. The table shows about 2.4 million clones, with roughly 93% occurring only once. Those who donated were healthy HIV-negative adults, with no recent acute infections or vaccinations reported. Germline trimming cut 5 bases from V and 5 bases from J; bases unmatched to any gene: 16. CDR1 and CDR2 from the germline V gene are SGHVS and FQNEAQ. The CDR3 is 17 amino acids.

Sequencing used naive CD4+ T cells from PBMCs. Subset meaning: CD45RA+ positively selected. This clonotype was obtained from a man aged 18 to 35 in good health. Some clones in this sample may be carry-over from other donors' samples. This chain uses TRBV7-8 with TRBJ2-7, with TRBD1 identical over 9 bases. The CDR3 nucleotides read TGTGCCAGCAGCACACGCCGCCCCCGGGACAGGGACCACGAGCAGTACTTC. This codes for CASSTRRPRDRDHEQYF.